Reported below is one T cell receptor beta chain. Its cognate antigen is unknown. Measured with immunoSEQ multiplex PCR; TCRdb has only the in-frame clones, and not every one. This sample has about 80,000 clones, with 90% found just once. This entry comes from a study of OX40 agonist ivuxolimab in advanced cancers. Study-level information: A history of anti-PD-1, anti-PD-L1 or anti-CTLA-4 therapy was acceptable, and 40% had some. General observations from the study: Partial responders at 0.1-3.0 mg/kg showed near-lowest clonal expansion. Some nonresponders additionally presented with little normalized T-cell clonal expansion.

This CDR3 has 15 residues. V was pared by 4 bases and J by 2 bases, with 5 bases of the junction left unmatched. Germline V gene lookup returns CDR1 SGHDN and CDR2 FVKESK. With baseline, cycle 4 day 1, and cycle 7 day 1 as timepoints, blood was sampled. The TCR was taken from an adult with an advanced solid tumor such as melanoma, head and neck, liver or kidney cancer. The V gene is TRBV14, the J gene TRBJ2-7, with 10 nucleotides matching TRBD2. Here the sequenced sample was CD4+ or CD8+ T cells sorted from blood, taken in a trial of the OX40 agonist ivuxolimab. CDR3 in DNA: TGTGCCAGCAGCCGTTCACTAGCGGGAACCTACGAGCAGTACTTC. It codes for CASSRSLAGTYEQYF. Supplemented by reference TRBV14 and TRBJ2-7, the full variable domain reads EAGVTQFPSHSVIEKGQTVTLRCDPISGHDNLYWYRRVMGKEIKFLLHFVKESKQDESGMPNNRFLAERTGGTYSTLKVQPAELEDSGVYFCASSRSLAGTYEQYFGPGTRLTVT.